The T cell receptor (beta chain) under discussion was sequenced for a study of blood T cells in healthy people across ages. Across the whole study: About one barcoded beta molecule per two T cells was captured by template switching.

CDR1 and CDR2 from the germline V gene are SGHKS and YYEKEE (reference sequence). The CDR3 spans 15 residues. Trimming left V 4 bases short and J 10 bases short, with 21 bases between. The second PCR ran roughly 7 to 11 cycles with a sample-barcoded 5' primer and J-beta primers. TCRdb itself ran the 5' RACE reads through MiXCR, one entry per CDR3 protein. The sample lists 700,000 or so distinct CDR3 sequences, about 20% occurring once. This clonotype was observed many times. J is TRBJ2-1 and V is TRBV5-5; D is tentatively TRBD1 or TRBD2 (7 bases each). The sequence was obtained from a man between 70 and 80 years old in good health. Input material: blood. The CDR3 reads CASSPGGTNRVEQFF. The CDR3 nucleotides read TGTGCCAGCAGCCCAGGGGGGACTAACCGGGTAGAGCAGTTCTTC.